Following are 7 T cell receptor beta chains from one sample sequenced in a study of T cells after posttransplantation cyclophosphamide (TCRdb year 2016). Libraries were made using the immunoSEQ multiplex PCR assay. The clones in this table, taken by TCRdb from immuneACCESS, are in-frame only. Not every clone is retained; where verified, under half of the shortfall comes from an unresolved V gene, and the cause of the rest is unknown. In all, the sample holds fewer than 60,000 clones, and around 94% of those were seen once. The ten largest clones capture about 3% of the sample. Sequencing was carried out using PBMCs. Source of these receptors: a woman aged 25-40 years in good health and a related stem cell transplant donor.

V is TRBV9 and J is TRBJ2-7; tentative D call: TRBD1 (5 bases). The V gene lost 4 bases and the J gene lost 2 bases, with 13 bases spanning the gap. Germline V gene data show CDR1 as SGDLS and CDR2 as YYNGEE. This CDR3 is built from 14 residues. The CDR3 DNA sequence: TGTGCCAGCAGCCCCTGGGTAGGGGCCTACGAGCAGTACTTC. Protein product: CASSPWVGAYEQYF.

This chain joins TRBV19 and TRBJ1-5, with 7 positions matching TRBD1. V dropped 8 bases and J dropped 3; count of bases not matched to a gene: 13. The CDR3 consists of 16 residues. The germline gives CDR1 LNHDA, CDR2 SQIVND (reference sequence). The CDR3 reads CASSLGRGQLNQPQHF. The CDR3 bases are TGTGCCAGTTCACTCGGCAGGGGACAGCTCAATCAGCCCCAGCATTTT.

This chain links TRBV11-2 with TRBJ2-2; D is possibly TRBD1 (5 bases). The CDR3 length is 15 residues. In germline, CDR1 is SGHAT, CDR2 FQNNGV. V lost 1 base and J lost 0, with 6 bases in between. In DNA, the CDR3 is TGTGCCAGCAGCTTAGTAGGGGCGAACACCGGGGAGCTGTTTTTT. Its protein product is CASSLVGANTGELFF.

The chain couples TRBV5-4 to TRBJ1-1; TRBD1 might be the D (6 bases). CDR1 is SGHNT, CDR2 YYREEE, per germline (reference sequence). V dropped 4 bases and J dropped 2 bases, with 15 bases sitting between them. The CDR3 length is 15 residues. CDR3: CASSPWGGRNTEAFF. CDR3 DNA: TGTGCCAGCAGCCCTTGGGGGGGCCGTAACACTGAAGCTTTCTTT.

This clone has only one observation. The chain couples TRBV5-5 to TRBJ2-1, with D unclear. CDR1 and CDR2 from the germline V gene are SGHKS and YYEKEE (reference sequence). The CDR3 runs to 14 residues. Trimming stripped 3 bases from V and 7 bases from J, with 14 bases between. The CDR3 is CASSSPSFGNEQFF. The CDR3 nucleotides are TGTGCCAGCAGCTCGCCTTCCTTCGGGAATGAGCAGTTCTTC.

CDR3: CASSPVGGASNQPQHF. The CDR3 bases are TGTGCCAGTAGTCCCGTCGGGGGTGCGAGCAATCAGCCCCAGCATTTT. The chain combines TRBV19 with TRBJ1-5, with a tentative D call TRBD1 (5 bases). Trimming stripped 5 bases from V and 1 base from J, with 15 bases between. The CDR3 extends over 16 amino acids. Germline lookup yields CDR1 LNHDA and CDR2 SQIVND (reference sequence).

This chain connects TRBV5-1 to TRBJ2-1, with 8 bases fitting TRBD2. There are 16 residues in the CDR3. After removal of 1 base from V and 6 bases from J, the junction contained 9 bases not matched to a gene. The germline V gene has CDR1 SGHRS and CDR2 YFSETQ. The CDR3 loop is CASSLRTSLSSNEQFF. The CDR3 coding sequence is TGCGCCAGCAGCTTGAGGACTAGCCTCTCGTCCAATGAGCAGTTCTTC.